This record concerns one TCR beta chain sequence. Its specificity is unknown. This sample stems from a study of CD8 T cells in Susac syndrome. Reverse transcription used roughly 0.45 to 1 ug RNA and random hexamers. An immunoSEQ multiplex PCR generated amplified TCR beta CDR3 products spanning 54 Vbeta and 13 Jbeta. TCRdb itself ran the immunoSEQ multiplex PCR reads through MiXCR, one entry per CDR3 protein. Among about 250,000 distinct CDR3 sequences, roughly 93% were seen once, and the ten largest hold 0.055% to 0.075%. Study findings and constraints: In its TCR sequencing and HLA analysis, the study acknowledged that the number of individuals was relatively small.

This CDR3 is built from 13 residues. V was clipped by 10 bases and J by 5 bases, with 17 bases between them. The T cells that were sequenced for TCR beta were CD8+ and CD4+ cells from blood. The TEMRA cells underwent FACS enrichment, while the CD8+ and CD4+ T cells underwent negative isolation. The source of this sequence is a human donor with multiple sclerosis. The chain couples TRBV12-3 or TRBV12-4 to TRBJ1-2; possibly TRBD1 for D (5 bases). Sequenced: CD4+ T cells from PBMCs. CDR3 loop: CATEVGTQYGYTF. In DNA form, the CDR3 reads TGTGCCACGGAAGTGGGGACGCAATATGGCTACACCTTC.